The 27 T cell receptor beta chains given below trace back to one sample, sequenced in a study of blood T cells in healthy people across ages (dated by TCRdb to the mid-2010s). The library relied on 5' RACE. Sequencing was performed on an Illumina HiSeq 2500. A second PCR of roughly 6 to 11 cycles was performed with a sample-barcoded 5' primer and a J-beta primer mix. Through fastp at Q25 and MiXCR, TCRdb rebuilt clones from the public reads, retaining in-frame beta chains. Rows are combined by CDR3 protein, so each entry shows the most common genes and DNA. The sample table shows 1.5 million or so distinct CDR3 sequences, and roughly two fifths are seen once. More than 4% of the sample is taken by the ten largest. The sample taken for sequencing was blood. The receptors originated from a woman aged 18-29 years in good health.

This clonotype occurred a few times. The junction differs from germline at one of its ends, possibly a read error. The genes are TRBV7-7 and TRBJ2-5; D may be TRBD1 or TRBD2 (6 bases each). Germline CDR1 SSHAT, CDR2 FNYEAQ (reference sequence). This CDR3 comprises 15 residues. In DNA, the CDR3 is TGTGCTAGCAGACCGGCGGGACAAATTCAAGAGACCCAGTACTTC. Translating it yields CASRPAGQIQETQYF.

In DNA form, the CDR3 reads TGTGCCACCAATTTCGGGTTGCCCTCTGGGGCCAACGTCCTGACTTTC. Amino acids: CATNFGLPSGANVLTF. This chain connects TRBV27 to TRBJ2-6, with no clear D. Germline V CDR1 and CDR2: MNHEY, SMNVEV (reference sequence). The V gene lost 10 bases and the J gene lost 0 bases, with 16 bases spanning the gap. There are 16 residues in the CDR3.

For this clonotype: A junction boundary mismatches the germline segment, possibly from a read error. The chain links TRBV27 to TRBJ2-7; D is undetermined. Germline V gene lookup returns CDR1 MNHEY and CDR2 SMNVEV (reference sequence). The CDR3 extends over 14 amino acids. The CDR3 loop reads CVSSRGVGMNEQYF. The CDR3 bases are TGTGTCAGCAGCCGTGGGGTTGGGATGAATGAGCAGTACTTC.

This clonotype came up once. CDR3 region: CASSYGGGGYNEQYF. CDR3 in DNA: TGTGCCAGCAGTTACGGCGGGGGTGGCTACAATGAGCAGTACTTC. The V gene is TRBV6-5, the J gene TRBJ2-1; TRBD2 matches 7 bases. The DNA end is more similar to TRBJ2-7, so the J call may be wrong. The CDR3 extends over 15 amino acids. CDR1 is MNHEY and CDR2 is SVGAGI in the germline V gene.

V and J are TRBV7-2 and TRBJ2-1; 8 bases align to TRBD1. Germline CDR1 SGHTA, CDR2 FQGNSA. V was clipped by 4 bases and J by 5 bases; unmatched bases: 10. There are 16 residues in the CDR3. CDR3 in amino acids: CASSYHPGQVDNEQFF. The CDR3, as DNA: TGTGCCAGCAGCTATCACCCGGGACAGGTAGACAATGAGCAGTTCTTC. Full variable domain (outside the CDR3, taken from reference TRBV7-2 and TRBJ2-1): GAGVSQSPSNKVTEKGKDVELRCDPISGHTALYWYRQSLGQGLEFLIYFQGNSAPDKSGLPSDRFSAERTGGSVSTLTIQRTQQEDSAVYLCASSYHPGQVDNEQFFGPGTRLTVL.

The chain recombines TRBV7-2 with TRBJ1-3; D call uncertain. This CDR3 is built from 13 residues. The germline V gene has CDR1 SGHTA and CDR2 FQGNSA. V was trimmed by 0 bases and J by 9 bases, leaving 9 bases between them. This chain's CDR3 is CASSLAPSATIYF. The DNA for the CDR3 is TGTGCCAGCAGCTTAGCCCCATCTGCCACCATATATTTT.

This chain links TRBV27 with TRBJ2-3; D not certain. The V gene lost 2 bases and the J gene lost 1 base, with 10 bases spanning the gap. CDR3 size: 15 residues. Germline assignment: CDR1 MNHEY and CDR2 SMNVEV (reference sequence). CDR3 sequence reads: CASSLLGSGTDTQYF. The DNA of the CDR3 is TGTGCCAGCAGTTTACTGGGTTCGGGCACAGATACGCAGTATTTT.

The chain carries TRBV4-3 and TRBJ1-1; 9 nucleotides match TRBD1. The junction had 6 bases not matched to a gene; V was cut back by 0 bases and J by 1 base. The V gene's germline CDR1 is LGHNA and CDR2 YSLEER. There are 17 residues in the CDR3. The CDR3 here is CASSQDTGGGRNTEAFF. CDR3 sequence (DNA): TGCGCCAGCAGCCAAGATACAGGGGGCGGTCGGAACACTGAAGCTTTCTTT.

CDR3: CASSRGLFTYEQYF. Written as DNA, the CDR3 is TGCGCCAGCAGCCGGGGTCTTTTCACCTACGAGCAGTACTTC. The chain combines TRBV4-1 with TRBJ2-7; no clear D gene. CDR3 size: 14 residues. Trimming shortened V by 4 bases and J by 2 bases, and 12 bases separated the two germline ends. The germline V gene encodes CDR1 MGHRA and CDR2 YSYEKL.

The DNA for the CDR3 is TGTGCCAGCAGCCAGAACAGCGAGCAGTTCTTC. It encodes CASSQNSEQFF. This sequence joins TRBV7-2 and TRBJ2-1; D remains ambiguous. Per germline, CDR1 SGHTA and CDR2 FQGNSA. The length of the CDR3 is 11 residues. V dropped 5 bases and J dropped 10 bases, with 9 bases sitting between them.

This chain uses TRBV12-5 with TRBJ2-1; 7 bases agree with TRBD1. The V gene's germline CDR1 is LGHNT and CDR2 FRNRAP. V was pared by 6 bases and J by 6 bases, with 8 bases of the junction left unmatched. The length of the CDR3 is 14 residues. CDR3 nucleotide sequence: TGTGCTAGTGGCCCGGACAGGACATTCAATGAGCAGTTCTTC. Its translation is CASGPDRTFNEQFF.

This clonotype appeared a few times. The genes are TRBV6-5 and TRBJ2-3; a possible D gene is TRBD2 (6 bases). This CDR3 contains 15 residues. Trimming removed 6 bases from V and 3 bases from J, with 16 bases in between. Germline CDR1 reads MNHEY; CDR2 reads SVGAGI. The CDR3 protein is CASRTPRGTTDTQYF. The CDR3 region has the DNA TGTGCCAGCAGAACCCCACGGGGGACTACAGATACGCAGTATTTT.

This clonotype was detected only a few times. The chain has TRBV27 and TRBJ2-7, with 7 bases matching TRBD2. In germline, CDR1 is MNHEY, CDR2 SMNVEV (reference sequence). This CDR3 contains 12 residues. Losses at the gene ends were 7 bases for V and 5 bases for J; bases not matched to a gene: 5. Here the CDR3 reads CASKGGSNEQYF. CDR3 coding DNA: TGTGCCAGCAAGGGAGGGTCCAACGAGCAGTACTTC.

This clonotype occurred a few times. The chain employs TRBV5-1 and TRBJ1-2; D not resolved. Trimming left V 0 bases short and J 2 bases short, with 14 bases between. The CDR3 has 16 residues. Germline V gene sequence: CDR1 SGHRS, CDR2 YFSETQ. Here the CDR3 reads CASSLAKQPINYGYTF. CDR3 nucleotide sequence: TGCGCCAGCAGCTTGGCCAAACAGCCGATCAACTATGGCTACACCTTC. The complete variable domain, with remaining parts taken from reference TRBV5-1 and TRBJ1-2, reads KAGVTQTPRYLIKTRGQQVTLSCSPISGHRSVSWYQQTPGQGLQFLFEYFSETQRNKGNFPGRFSGRQFSNSRSEMNVSTLELGDSALYLCASSLAKQPINYGYTFGSGTRLTVV.

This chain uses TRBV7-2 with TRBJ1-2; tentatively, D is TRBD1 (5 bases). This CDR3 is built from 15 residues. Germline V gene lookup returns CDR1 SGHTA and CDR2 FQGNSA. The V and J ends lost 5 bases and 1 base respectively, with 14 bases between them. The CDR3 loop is CASSRDVGFNYGYTF. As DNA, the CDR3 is TGTGCCAGCAGCCGGGACGTCGGATTTAACTATGGCTACACCTTC.

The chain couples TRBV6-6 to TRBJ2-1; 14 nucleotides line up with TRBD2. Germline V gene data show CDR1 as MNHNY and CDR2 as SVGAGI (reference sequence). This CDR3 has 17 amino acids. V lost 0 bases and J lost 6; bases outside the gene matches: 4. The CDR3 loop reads CASSYSTSGGASNEQFF. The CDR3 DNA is TGTGCCAGCAGTTACTCGACTAGCGGGGGGGCCTCCAATGAGCAGTTCTTC.

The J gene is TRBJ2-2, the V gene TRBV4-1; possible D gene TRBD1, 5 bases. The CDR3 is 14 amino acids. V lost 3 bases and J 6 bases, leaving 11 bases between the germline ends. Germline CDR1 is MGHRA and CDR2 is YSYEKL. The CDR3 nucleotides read TGCGCCAGCAGCCATCCCCTGGGGCCCGGGGAGCTGTTTTTT. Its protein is CASSHPLGPGELFF.

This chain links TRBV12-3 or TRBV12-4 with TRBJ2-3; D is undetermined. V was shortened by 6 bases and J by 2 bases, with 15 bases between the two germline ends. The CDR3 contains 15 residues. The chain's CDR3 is CASSIYRQSTDTQYF. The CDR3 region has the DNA TGTGCCAGCAGCATTTACAGACAATCCACAGATACGCAGTATTTT.

The CDR3 spells CASSLTHVGSSYNEQFF. DNA of the CDR3: TGTGCCAGCAGCTTAACCCACGTGGGGAGCTCCTACAATGAGCAGTTCTTC. This rearrangement joins TRBV7-3 to TRBJ2-1, with TRBD2 as a possible D gene (5 bases). From germline, CDR1 is SGHTA and CDR2 FQGTGA. CDR3 length: 17 residues. V lost 0 bases and J lost 0, with 12 bases in between.

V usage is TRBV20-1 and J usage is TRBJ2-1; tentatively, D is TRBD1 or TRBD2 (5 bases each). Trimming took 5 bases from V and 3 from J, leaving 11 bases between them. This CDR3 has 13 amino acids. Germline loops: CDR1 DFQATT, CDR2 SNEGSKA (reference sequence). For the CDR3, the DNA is TGCAGTGCTTCGAGGGGAGTCTACAATGAGCAGTTCTTC. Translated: CSASRGVYNEQFF.

The CDR3 reads CSARDRYGRQYF. As DNA, the CDR3 is TGCAGTGCTAGAGATCGGTACGGTCGGCAGTACTTC. This chain links TRBV20-1 with TRBJ2-4, with unresolved D. Germline loops: CDR1 DFQATT, CDR2 SNEGSKA (reference sequence). V was trimmed by 0 bases and J by 13 bases, leaving 13 bases between them. The CDR3 extends over 12 amino acids.

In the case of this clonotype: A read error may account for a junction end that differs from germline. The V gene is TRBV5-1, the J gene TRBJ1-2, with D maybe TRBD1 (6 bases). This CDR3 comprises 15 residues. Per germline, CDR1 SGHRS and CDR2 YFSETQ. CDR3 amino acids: CAGSLSGQPAVGYTF. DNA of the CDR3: TGCGCCGGCAGCTTGTCCGGACAGCCCGCTGTTGGCTACACCTTC. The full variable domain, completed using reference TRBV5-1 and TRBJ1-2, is KAGVTQTPRYLIKTRGQQVTLSCSPISGHRSVSWYQQTPGQGLQFLFEYFSETQRNKGNFPGRFSGRQFSNSRSEMNVSTLELGDSALYLCAGSLSGQPAVGYTFGSGTRLTVV.

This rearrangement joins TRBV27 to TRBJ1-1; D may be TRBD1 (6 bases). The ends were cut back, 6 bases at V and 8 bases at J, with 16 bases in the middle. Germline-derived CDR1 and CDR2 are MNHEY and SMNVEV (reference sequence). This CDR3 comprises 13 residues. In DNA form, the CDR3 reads TGTGCCAGCAGCTTAACAGGGTTGTCCGAAGCTTTCTTT. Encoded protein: CASSLTGLSEAFF.

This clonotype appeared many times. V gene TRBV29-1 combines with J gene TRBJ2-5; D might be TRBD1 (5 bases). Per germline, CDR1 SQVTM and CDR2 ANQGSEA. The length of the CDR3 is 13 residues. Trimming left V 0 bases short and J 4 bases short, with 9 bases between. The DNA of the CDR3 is TGCAGCGTTGAAGACAGGGTTCGAGAGACCCAGTACTTC. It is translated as CSVEDRVRETQYF.

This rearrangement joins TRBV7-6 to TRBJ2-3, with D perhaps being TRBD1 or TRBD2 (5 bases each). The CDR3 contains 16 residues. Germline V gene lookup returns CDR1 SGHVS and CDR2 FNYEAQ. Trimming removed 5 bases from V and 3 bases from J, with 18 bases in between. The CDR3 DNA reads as TGTGCCAGCAGCCAATTATTGTGGGGGAATACAGATACGCAGTATTTT. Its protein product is CASSQLLWGNTDTQYF.

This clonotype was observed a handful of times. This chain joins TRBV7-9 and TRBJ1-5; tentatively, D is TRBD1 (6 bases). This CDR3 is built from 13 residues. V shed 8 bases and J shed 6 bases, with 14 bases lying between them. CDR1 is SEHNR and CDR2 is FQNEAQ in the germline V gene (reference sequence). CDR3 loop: CASARGGTQPQHF. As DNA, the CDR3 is TGTGCCAGCGCCCGGGGGGGCACTCAGCCCCAGCATTTT.

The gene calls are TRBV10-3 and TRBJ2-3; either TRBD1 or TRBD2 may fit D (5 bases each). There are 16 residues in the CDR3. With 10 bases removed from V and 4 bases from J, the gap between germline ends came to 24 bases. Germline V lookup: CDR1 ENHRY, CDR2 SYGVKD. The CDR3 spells CATGSPRGKAADTQYF. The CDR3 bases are TGTGCCACCGGCAGCCCACGGGGCAAAGCTGCAGATACGCAGTATTTT.